These 18 T cell receptor beta chains were sequenced from one sample in a study of response to subunit inactivated influenza vaccine. MiXCR, run by TCRdb on the RT-PCR reads, gives a single entry per CDR3 protein. This table holds over 650,000 distinct CDR3 sequences, approximately 18% found once. The starting material was PBMCs from blood, obtained 5 days after vaccination. Receptors were obtained from a man between 50 and 59 years old who received an inactivated influenza vaccine.

This rearrangement joins TRBV27 to TRBJ2-7; 8 nucleotides align to TRBD2. V shed 6 bases and J 5 bases; nucleotides not matched to a gene: 18. This CDR3 comprises 17 residues. Germline-derived CDR1 and CDR2 are MNHEY and SMNVEV (reference sequence). The CDR3 region is CASSPGLLWSGSHEQYF. The CDR3 coding sequence is TGTGCCAGCAGCCCTGGGCTCCTGTGGAGCGGGAGCCACGAGCAGTACTTC.

This chain links TRBV7-9 with TRBJ2-1; 10 positions agree with TRBD2. The CDR3 covers 15 residues. Germline V lookup: CDR1 SEHNR, CDR2 FQNEAQ (reference sequence). After removal of 7 bases from V and 4 bases from J, the junction contained 7 bases not matched to a gene. The CDR3 bases are TGTGCCAGCAACCCTAGCGGGGGAGCTTACAATGAGCAGTTCTTC. Protein: CASNPSGGAYNEQFF.

The chain is built from TRBV5-1 and TRBJ2-5; the D gene is possibly TRBD2 (7 bases). This CDR3 has 15 amino acids. Germline CDR1 reads SGHRS; CDR2 reads YFSETQ. The V end lost 2 bases, the J end lost 3 bases, and 14 bases lay between the germline ends. CDR3 nucleotide sequence: TGCGCCAGCAGCTTCGGCGGGGGCCAAGAAGAGACCCAGTACTTC. Its protein product is CASSFGGGQEETQYF. Full variable domain (outside the CDR3, taken from reference TRBV5-1 and TRBJ2-5): KAGVTQTPRYLIKTRGQQVTLSCSPISGHRSVSWYQQTPGQGLQFLFEYFSETQRNKGNFPGRFSGRQFSNSRSEMNVSTLELGDSALYLCASSFGGGQEETQYFGPGTRLLVL.

The rearrangement uses TRBV20-1 and TRBJ2-7; tentatively, D is TRBD1 (6 bases). Germline V gene data show CDR1 as DFQATT and CDR2 as SNEGSKA (reference sequence). CDR3 length: 13 residues. Trimming removed 6 bases at V and 7 bases at J, with 19 bases between. The CDR3 protein is CSAPDRWGREQYF. The CDR3 coding sequence is TGCAGTGCCCCGGACAGATGGGGACGGGAGCAGTACTTC.

This clonotype was found many times. The chain is built from TRBV11-2 and TRBJ2-3; D is unclear. From germline, CDR1 is SGHAT and CDR2 FQNNGV. The V end lost 0 bases, the J end lost 4 bases, and 5 bases lay between the germline ends. CDR3 length: 13 amino acids. The CDR3 loop reads CASSLEYPDTQYF. Written as DNA, the CDR3 is TGTGCCAGCAGCTTAGAATACCCAGATACGCAGTATTTT.

This clonotype was seen more than once but under ten times. The genes are TRBV5-1 and TRBJ2-5; 7 positions match TRBD2. Germline loops: CDR1 SGHRS, CDR2 YFSETQ. The CDR3 sequence is 14 residues long. V lost 0 bases to trimming and J lost 8 bases; unmatched junction nucleotides: 7. In nucleotides, the CDR3 is TGCGCCAGCAGCTTGGATCTGGGGAGGGCAACCCAGTACTTC. Its protein product is CASSLDLGRATQYF.

There are a few counts of this clonotype. The V gene is TRBV7-2, the J gene TRBJ2-3; no firm D call. The germline CDR1 and CDR2 sequences are SGHTA and FQGNSA. The germline V and J ends were trimmed by 7 bases and 3 bases, with 11 bases remaining between them. The CDR3 consists of 13 residues. In nucleotides, the CDR3 is TGTGCCAGCACCTTCCGTGGTACAGATACGCAGTATTTT. It is translated as CASTFRGTDTQYF.

This clonotype was detected a few times. The rearrangement joins TRBV24-1 to TRBJ2-5, with 10 positions matching TRBD1. J gave up 2 bases and V 2 bases, and 4 bases lay outside the gene matches. The V gene's germline CDR1 is KGHDR and CDR2 SFDVKD. CDR3 length: 16 residues. The CDR3 sequence is CATSDSGTGAQETQYF. CDR3 coding DNA: TGTGCCACCAGTGATTCCGGGACAGGGGCGCAAGAGACCCAGTACTTC.

The chain joins TRBV20-1 to TRBJ2-1; 7 bases are a match to TRBD1. Germline lookup yields CDR1 DFQATT and CDR2 SNEGSKA (reference sequence). V shed 4 bases, J shed 1 base, and the junction held 4 bases outside the gene matches. The CDR3 has 14 amino acids. The CDR3 is CSATTGESYNEQFF. CDR3 sequence (DNA): TGCAGTGCTACAACAGGGGAGTCCTACAATGAGCAGTTCTTC.

The chain combines TRBV3-1 with TRBJ2-6; D possibly corresponds to TRBD2 (6 bases). Germline V gene lookup returns CDR1 LGHDT and CDR2 YNNKEL (reference sequence). With 10 bases removed from V and 4 bases from J, the gap between germline ends came to 11 bases. CDR3 length equals 13 residues. The CDR3 spells CATRESGANVLTF. The DNA of the CDR3 is TGTGCCACCCGGGAGAGCGGGGCCAACGTCCTGACTTTC.

This clonotype was counted only a few times. The DNA for the CDR3 is TGTGCCAGCTCTGTGGGCAGCTCCTACGAGCAGTACTTC. It yields the protein CASSVGSSYEQYF. The rearrangement joins TRBV9 to TRBJ2-7; D is unresolved. Germline CDR1 reads SGDLS; CDR2 reads YYNGEE. The CDR3 has 13 amino acids. Trimming took 7 bases from V and 0 from J, leaving 11 bases between them.

The chain is built from TRBV28 and TRBJ1-5, with D perhaps matching TRBD1 (5 bases). The CDR3 is 15 residues long. The germline V gene encodes CDR1 MDHEN and CDR2 SYDVKM. Trimming stripped 3 bases from V and 3 bases from J, with 12 bases between. The CDR3 DNA sequence: TGTGCCAGCAGTTTGGCGAACAGGCTCAATCAGCCCCAGCATTTT. Translating it yields CASSLANRLNQPQHF.

The chain couples TRBV7-2 to TRBJ2-3; 11 bases match TRBD2. This CDR3 region has 17 residues. The V and J ends lost 5 bases and 4 bases, in that order; junction bases with no gene match: 11. CDR1 SGHTA and CDR2 FQGNSA come from the germline V gene. CDR3 sequence (DNA): TGTGCCAGCAGCCGCATTAGCGGGAGGGCCGGCGCAGATACGCAGTATTTT. This sequence encodes CASSRISGRAGADTQYF.

This clonotype appeared a few times. The V gene is TRBV27, the J gene TRBJ2-7, with 7 bases that match TRBD1. Germline V lookup: CDR1 MNHEY, CDR2 SMNVEV (reference sequence). The CDR3 loop spans 14 amino acids. Losses at the gene ends were 1 base for V and 7 bases for J; bases not matched to a gene: 7. The CDR3 sequence: CASSLLGGVGEQYF. The DNA for the CDR3 is TGTGCCAGCAGTTTATTAGGGGGCGTGGGGGAGCAGTACTTC.

This clonotype was recorded a few times. V and J are TRBV27 and TRBJ2-2, with 7 bases fitting TRBD1. In germline, CDR1 is MNHEY, CDR2 SMNVEV (reference sequence). CDR3 size: 14 residues. The J segment lost 4 bases and the V segment lost 6 bases, leaving 5 bases of the junction unmatched. The CDR3 reads CASRMGQITGELFF. The CDR3 nucleotides are TGTGCCAGCAGAATGGGACAGATCACCGGGGAGCTGTTTTTT.

This clonotype came up a few times. This rearrangement joins TRBV5-5 to TRBJ2-2; 7 positions agree with TRBD1. The length of the CDR3 is 16 residues. The germline V gene encodes CDR1 SGHKS and CDR2 YYEKEE (reference sequence). Trimming removed 4 bases from V and 0 bases from J; junction bases left unmatched: 6. Here the CDR3 reads CASSPQTGPNTGELFF. DNA of the CDR3: TGTGCCAGCAGCCCACAGACAGGGCCGAACACCGGGGAGCTGTTTTTT.

The chain links TRBV21-1 to TRBJ2-3; TRBD1, the D gene given by the table, was not confirmed from the DNA. TRBV21-1 is described as a pseudogene. The CDR3 consists of 17 residues. In DNA form, the CDR3 reads TGTGCCAGCAGGGACGGACAGGGGTCCCACACGAAGTTCACGCAGTATTTT. It translates to CASRDGQGSHTKFTQYF.

A few counts support this clonotype. The chain couples TRBV11-2 to TRBJ2-2; 7 positions agree with TRBD2. V lost 5 bases and J lost 1; bases outside the gene matches: 13. Looked up from germline, CDR1 is SGHAT and CDR2 is FQNNGV. The CDR3 is 18 amino acids. The CDR3 region has the DNA TGTGCCAGCAGCATCATTGGGCAGCGGGGCCTGAACACCGGGGAGCTGTTTTTT. This translates into CASSIIGQRGLNTGELFF.